Following are 18 T cell receptor beta chains from one sample sequenced in a study of T cell clones after liver transplantation. Profiled with immunoSEQ multiplex PCR; TCRdb holds only in-frame clones, not every one. The table includes over 50,000 clones, about 88% detected once. Source: CD4+ T cells from blood, taken before liver transplant. The receptors originated from a human donor who received a liver transplant.

This chain joins TRBV2 and TRBJ2-7; the D gene is possibly TRBD2 (5 bases). The germline V gene has CDR1 SNHLY and CDR2 FYNNEI. The CDR3 sequence is 12 residues long. V was trimmed by 5 bases and J by 10 bases, leaving 15 bases between them. CDR3 residues: CASSWGVEPQYF. CDR3 sequence (DNA): TGTGCCAGCAGTTGGGGAGTGGAACCTCAGTACTTC.

CDR3 loop: CASSDGLENIQYF. The CDR3 nucleotides are TGTGCCAGCAGCGACGGACTTGAAAACATTCAGTACTTC. The chain recombines TRBV7-9 with TRBJ2-4; the D gene is possibly TRBD2 (5 bases). Germline-derived CDR1 and CDR2 are SEHNR and FQNEAQ (reference sequence). The CDR3 totals 13 residues. V was pared by 5 bases and J by 5 bases, with 10 bases between.

The CDR3 DNA reads as TGTGCCAGCAGATCTCGGGGGAAATCCTACAATGAGCAGTTCTTC. Translated, it gives CASRSRGKSYNEQFF. The rearrangement joins TRBV6-6 to TRBJ2-1; D might be TRBD2 (6 bases). This CDR3 spans 15 amino acids. CDR1 is MNHNY and CDR2 is SVGAGI in the germline V gene (reference sequence). V shed 6 bases and J shed 1 base, with 13 bases lying between them.

The rearrangement joins TRBV11-2 to TRBJ2-7, with 10 bases fitting TRBD2. Germline CDR1 SGHAT, CDR2 FQNNGV. Trimming took 4 bases from V and 0 from J; bases not matched to a gene: 3. The CDR3 has 15 residues. Here the CDR3 DNA reads TGTGCCAGCAGCTCACTAGCGGGAAGCTCCTACGAGCAGTACTTC. Amino acid sequence: CASSSLAGSSYEQYF.

The rearrangement uses TRBV28 and TRBJ2-3; unclear D gene. The CDR3 is 14 amino acids. V lost 2 bases to trimming and J lost 2 bases, with 8 bases between them. Germline CDR1 reads MDHEN; CDR2 reads SYDVKM. CDR3 protein: CASSLMGITDTQYF. For the CDR3, the DNA is TGTGCCAGCAGTTTAATGGGGATCACAGATACGCAGTATTTT.

This clone was observed a single time. The chain has TRBV6-5 and TRBJ1-5; the D is unclear. V was shortened by 7 bases and J by 6 bases, with 13 bases between the two germline ends. This CDR3 is 13 amino acids long. The germline V gene encodes CDR1 MNHEY and CDR2 SVGAGI. This CDR3 is CASTNGWAQPQHF. As DNA, the CDR3 is TGTGCCAGCACCAATGGGTGGGCTCAGCCCCAGCATTTT.

This chain connects TRBV5-6 to TRBJ2-5; 12 nucleotides match TRBD2. V lost 1 base and J lost 2; bases outside the gene matches: 6. This CDR3 region has 17 residues. CDR1 is SGHDT, CDR2 YYEEEE, per germline. This CDR3 reads CASSLSLTSGGQETQYF. The CDR3 DNA follows: TGTGCCAGCAGCTTGAGTTTGACTAGCGGGGGACAAGAGACCCAGTACTTC.

The J gene is TRBJ2-7, the V gene TRBV4-3; 10 nucleotides line up with TRBD2. The J segment lost 0 bases and the V segment lost 4 bases, leaving 6 bases of the junction unmatched. The CDR3 is 16 amino acids. The germline V gene has CDR1 LGHNA and CDR2 YSLEER. This chain's CDR3 is CASSRSTSGASYEQYF. The CDR3 DNA reads TGCGCCAGCAGCCGGTCTACTAGCGGGGCCTCCTACGAGCAGTACTTC.

This clone was counted a few times. The chain combines TRBV29-1 with TRBJ1-1; D gene uncertain. Trimming pared 7 bases from V and 1 base from J, leaving 13 bases between. The CDR3 consists of 13 residues. Per germline, CDR1 SQVTM and CDR2 ANQGSEA. CDR3 residues: CSESDGKNTEAFF. CDR3 DNA: TGCAGCGAGTCCGACGGAAAGAACACTGAAGCTTTCTTT.

This chain connects TRBV28 to TRBJ2-2; D is uncertain. The ends were cut back, 6 bases at V and 6 bases at J, with 8 bases in the middle. Germline CDR1 and CDR2: MDHEN and SYDVKM. The length of the CDR3 is 12 residues. The CDR3 coding sequence is TGTGCCAGCAGCCGGCCGGCCGGGGAGCTGTTTTTT. Translation: CASSRPAGELFF.

This sequence joins TRBV30 and TRBJ2-2; tentatively, D is TRBD2 (5 bases). V dropped 2 bases and J dropped 6 bases, with 19 bases sitting between them. The CDR3 is 16 residues long. The germline CDR1 and CDR2 sequences are GTSNPN and SVGIG (reference sequence). The CDR3 nucleotides are TGTGCCTGGAGTCCTTCGGGCCTAGCTTCAGCCGGGGAGCTGTTTTTT. This codes for CAWSPSGLASAGELFF. The full variable domain, with the rest looked up from reference TRBV30 and TRBJ2-2, is SQTIHQWPATLVQPVGSPLSLECTVEGTSNPNLYWYRQAAGRGLQLLFYSVGIGQISSEVPQNLSASRPQDRQFILSSKKLLLSDSGFYLCAWSPSGLASAGELFFGEGSRLTVL.

The chain carries TRBV5-4 and TRBJ1-6; 11 nucleotides align to TRBD1. The V gene end was trimmed by 4 bases and the J gene end by 9 bases; junction bases not matched to a gene: 9. This CDR3 region has 16 residues. CDR1 and CDR2 (germline): SGHNT, YYREEE (reference sequence). The CDR3 loop reads CASSPAGDRGISPLHF. CDR3 in DNA: TGTGCCAGCAGCCCCGCCGGGGACAGGGGGATTTCACCCCTCCACTTT.

The rearrangement uses TRBV19 and TRBJ2-2; 7 bases align to TRBD1. The V and J ends lost 11 bases and 5 bases, in that order; junction bases with no gene match: 11. Germline V gene data show CDR1 as LNHDA and CDR2 as SQIVND (reference sequence). CDR3 length: 14 amino acids. The CDR3 sequence: CASSDRSRTGELFF. CDR3 bases: TGTGCCTCCTCGGACAGGTCTAGGACCGGGGAGCTGTTTTTT.

The chain joins TRBV11-1 to TRBJ2-1; 11 bases agree with TRBD1. Germline loops: CDR1 SGHAT, CDR2 FQDESV (reference sequence). This CDR3 is 15 amino acids long. The V segment lost 5 bases and the J segment 2 bases; nucleotides outside the gene matches: 2. Here the CDR3 DNA reads TGTGCCAGCAGCAGGGACAGGGGGACCTACAATGAGCAGTTCTTC. Its translation is CASSRDRGTYNEQFF.

The chain recombines TRBV19 with TRBJ1-1, with 9 bases lining up with TRBD1. Germline-derived CDR1 and CDR2 are LNHDA and SQIVND (reference sequence). The CDR3 covers 18 residues. V lost 9 bases to trimming and J lost 0 bases; unmatched junction nucleotides: 17. Here the CDR3 reads CASRTGQGLSKLNTEAFF. The CDR3 nucleotides read TGTGCCAGCAGAACGGGACAGGGCCTTTCTAAGTTGAACACTGAAGCTTTCTTT.

The V gene is TRBV19, the J gene TRBJ1-5; TRBD1 aligns across 11 bases. CDR3 length: 14 amino acids. V lost 5 bases and J lost 7; bases outside the gene matches: 4. Germline CDR1 and CDR2: LNHDA and SQIVND (reference sequence). CDR3 DNA: TGTGCCAGTAGTCCCGGGACAGGGGGACAGCCCCAGCATTTT. Translation: CASSPGTGGQPQHF.

V gene TRBV6-6 combines with J gene TRBJ2-7; D gene ambiguous. In germline, CDR1 is MNHNY, CDR2 SVGAGI (reference sequence). This CDR3 has 13 amino acids. The V end lost 7 bases, the J end lost 1 base, and 11 bases lay between the germline ends. CDR3 coding DNA: TGTGCCAGCACCCCGAAAGGGTCCTACGAGCAGTACTTC. It codes for CASTPKGSYEQYF.

This clone was picked up a small number of times. This rearrangement joins TRBV5-4 to TRBJ2-7, with D possibly being TRBD1 (5 bases). The CDR3 length is 14 residues. Germline loops: CDR1 SGHNT, CDR2 YYREEE (reference sequence). V lost 3 bases and J lost 2, with 12 bases in between. The CDR3 protein is CASSSRQNPYEQYF. In nucleotides, the CDR3 is TGTGCCAGCAGCTCAAGACAGAATCCCTACGAGCAGTACTTC. Supplemented by reference TRBV5-4 and TRBJ2-7, the full variable domain reads ETGVTQSPTHLIKTRGQQVTLRCSSQSGHNTVSWYQQALGQGPQFIFQYYREEENGRGNFPPRFSGLQFPNYSSELNVNALELDDSALYLCASSSRQNPYEQYFGPGTRLTVT.